These T cell receptor beta chains were read from a single sample in a study of regulatory T cells in long-lasting Graves disease. A single record per CDR3 protein comes from TCRdb applying MiXCR to the multiplex PCR reads. This sample carries about 460,000 distinct CDR3 sequences, about 22% of them seen once, and the ten largest clones take around 13%. The sample was peripheral blood mononuclear cells (PBMCs), taken when the disease was refractory, from a patient treated with antithyroid drugs. The receptors shown here come from a female donor with Graves disease. CDR3s include the opening cysteine and the closing phenylalanine or tryptophan. A D gene is named only where the DNA matches it firmly. Only part of the rows carry a size: once, few, many, or a class if the clone is expanded.

j_gene: TRBJ2-6; d_gene: NA; len: 14; abundance: NA; v_gene: TRBV4-1; CDR3aa: CASSVGNGANVLTF; CDR3nt: TGCGCCAGCAGCGTAGGGAATGGGGCCAACGTCCTGACTTTC
j_gene: TRBJ2-7; d_gene: NA; len: 14; abundance: many; v_gene: TRBV6-1; CDR3aa: CASRPRTTSYEQYF; CDR3nt: TGTGCCAGCAGACCTAGGACCACCTCCTACGAGCAGTACTTC
j_gene: TRBJ1-4; d_gene: NA; len: 15; abundance: NA; v_gene: TRBV5-1; CDR3aa: CASSLGGPKGEKLFF; CDR3nt: TGCGCCAGCAGCTTGGGAGGTCCAAAAGGGGAAAAACTGTTTTTT
j_gene: TRBJ1-1; d_gene: NA; len: 14; abundance: few; v_gene: TRBV4-3; CDR3aa: CASSPGETATEAFF; CDR3nt: TGCGCCAGCAGCCCAGGGGAGACGGCTACTGAAGCTTTCTTT
j_gene: TRBJ2-5; d_gene: TRBD2; len: 17; abundance: many; v_gene: TRBV7-9; CDR3aa: CASSHPSSGRRQETQYF; CDR3nt: TGTGCCAGCAGCCATCCTTCTAGCGGGAGGCGACAAGAGACCCAGTACTTC
j_gene: TRBJ2-7; d_gene: TRBD1; len: 15; abundance: many; v_gene: TRBV2; CDR3aa: CASRYRQGSSYEQYF; CDR3nt: TGTGCCAGCAGGTACCGACAGGGGAGCTCCTACGAGCAGTACTTC
j_gene: TRBJ2-3; d_gene: NA; len: 12; abundance: few; v_gene: TRBV7-2; CDR3aa: CASSLGLDTQYF; CDR3nt: TGTGCCAGCAGCTTAGGGTTAGATACGCAGTATTTT
j_gene: TRBJ2-7; d_gene: NA; len: 14; abundance: many; v_gene: TRBV28; CDR3aa: CASSSQGRVHEQYF; CDR3nt: TGTGCCAGCAGTTCACAGGGACGGGTCCACGAGCAGTACTTC
j_gene: TRBJ2-5; d_gene: NA; len: 13; abundance: many; v_gene: TRBV27; CDR3aa: CASSLLGYGTQYF; CDR3nt: TGTGCCAGCAGTTTATTGGGGTATGGGACCCAGTACTTC
j_gene: TRBJ2-5; d_gene: NA; len: 14; abundance: few; v_gene: TRBV5-5; CDR3aa: CASSNLSGPETQYF; CDR3nt: TGTGCCAGCAGCAACCTTAGCGGTCCGGAGACCCAGTACTTC
j_gene: TRBJ1-6; d_gene: NA; len: 15; abundance: NA; v_gene: TRBV5-1; CDR3aa: CASSLQPSEDSPLHF; CDR3nt: TGCGCCAGCAGCTTGCAACCCTCAGAGGATTCACCCCTCCACTTT
j_gene: TRBJ2-5; d_gene: NA; len: 17; abundance: many; v_gene: TRBV6-5; CDR3aa: CASSYSPEQPVSETQYF; CDR3nt: TGTGCCAGCAGTTACTCCCCTGAACAACCGGTGAGCGAGACCCAGTACTTC
j_gene: TRBJ1-2; d_gene: NA; len: 13; abundance: many; v_gene: TRBV5-1; CDR3aa: CASSLGQENGYTF; CDR3nt: TGCGCCAGCAGCTTGGGACAGGAAAATGGCTACACCTTC
j_gene: TRBJ2-5; d_gene: NA; len: 17; abundance: many; v_gene: TRBV7-8; CDR3aa: CASSLITGWVAVETQYF; CDR3nt: TGTGCCAGCAGCCTCATTACCGGATGGGTGGCCGTGGAGACCCAGTACTTC